The sequence of this T cell receptor beta chain was determined in a study of tumor-infiltrating lymphocytes in primary liver carcinoma (dated by TCRdb to 2016 to 2017). Some background on the complete study: Of the five patients, three men and two women aged 30 to 69 years, four had hepatocellular carcinoma and one had combined HCC and intrahepatic cholangiocarcinoma. For each liver tumor, the study sampled five regions along with adjacent normal tissue and blood, and applied TCRbeta repertoire sequencing, expression microarrays and whole-exome sequencing. The five patients had tumors staged T1-T3 N0M0, with maximum diameters ranging from about 4.2 to 11 cm. High reproducibility was observed for the technical replicate repertoires, with mean shared-clone rates about 0.89 and correlation coefficients above 0.95. A total of 35 or so specimens from 5 patients went through TCRbeta repertoire sequencing, namely 25 tumor regions, 5 adjacent noncancerous liver tissues and 5 peripheral blood samples. Each sample produced about 3.5 to 7.13 million productive TCRbeta reads, and read depth showed no significant difference between tissue types. To link TCRbeta repertoire diversity with the local molecular phenotype, the approximately 23 tumor region samples were profiled using Agilent mRNA microarrays.

Starting from 500 to 600 ng total RNA, TCRbeta-specific cDNA was produced by reverse transcription with a constant-region primer and ProtoScript II reverse transcriptase. Three nested multiplex PCR rounds, following a slightly modified ARM-PCR procedure, were used to build the TCRbeta libraries. Multiplex TRBV1-TRBV30 forward primers and a Cbeta reverse primer were used in the first two PCR rounds, each of which was run for roughly 10 cycles. Sample barcodes and Illumina adapters were attached in a final 25-cycle PCR using Deep VentR polymerase. Amplicons of 200-500 bp were gel-purified with a QIAquick gel extraction kit before sequencing. An Illumina HiSeq 2500 was used to sequence the TCRbeta amplicons with 250-bp paired-end reads. As for the authors' bioinformatics: Quality trimming of reads was performed with Trimmomatic v0.33, and paired reads were merged with FLASH v1.2.11 so that full CDR3 sequences could be recovered. V, D and J germline segments were assigned to the rearranged TCRbeta sequences using MiGEC v1.2.1b. VDJtools v1.0.0 computed clonotype statistics and Shannon-Wiener diversity indices. Except for diversity analysis, only the 250 most abundant clonotypes of each sample were used in subsequent analyses to reduce sampling bias. The raw public reads went through TCRdb reprocessing: fastp at Q25, MiXCR clone calling, in-frame beta chains kept. Rows with a matching CDR3 protein are joined into one entry that keeps the most common DNA and genes. The V and J calls were not made by the authors but by TCRdb's processing. This sample holds some 43,000 distinct CDR3 sequences; approximately 70% were observed only once. Together, the top ten hold just under 30% of the sample.

As concerns this clonotype: The antigen it binds to is not known. One junction end disagrees with the germline gene, perhaps due to a read error.

Inclusive of the bounding cysteine and phenylalanine, the CDR3 is 13 residues long. Left in the record is the CDR3 DNA by itself, 39 bases read in frame from the first base. CDR1 and CDR2 were assigned from the germline V gene as SGHNT and YENEEA. Total RNA and DNA were co-extracted without cell sorting from about 19-30 mg of bulk tissue using the AllPrep DNA/RNA mini kit. Surgical resection was performed in China between 2015 and March 2016 on about 5 patients with histopathologically diagnosed primary liver carcinoma. Chronic HBV infection was present in the patients, and the patients were treatment-naive at sampling. Each tumor was sampled at five spatially separated regions: the tumor centre plus the superior, inferior, left-lateral and right-lateral poles. According to histology, viable tumor cells made up more than 80% of every tumor sample. Pieces of fresh tumor and adjacent tissue were cut in half, with one half kept in RNAlater at -80 degrees C and the other half sent for histology.

What the research found in general, with its limitations: Pairs of tumor regions showed greater repertoire overlap (mean about 36%) than tumor-adjacent pairs (about 17%) or tumor-blood pairs (approximately 14%), which is consistent with antigen-driven expansion. Only the TCR beta chain was sequenced, so true repertoire diversity is likely underestimated because unpaired alpha chains were not captured. Compared with blood, tumors had a significantly larger share of the repertoire taken up by the top 250 clones (p = 0.039). Only a few patients were included in the study, and the authors note that the findings should be validated in a larger study. Bulk unsorted samples precluded comparing CD4+ and CD8+ T cell repertoires. Just about 7.5-25% of top clones turned up in all five regions of a tumor, which suggests spatial heterogeneity among tumor-infiltrating T cells.

This chain is built from TRBV11-3 and TRBJ1-1; 7 junctional bases match TRBD1. The TCR was taken from a man aged 35 to 55 with primary liver carcinoma and hepatitis B virus infection. The sequenced sample consisted of liver tumor tissue from sampling region 5. The cell subset or site label of this sample denotes: tumor region T5, tumor centre. The DNA reads TGTGCCAGCGGCTTAGCAGGGGGGGCTGATGCTTTCTTT. Translated, this is CASGLAGGADAFF. The reference TRBV11-3 and TRBJ1-1 proteins fill in what lies around the CDR3, so the full variable domain reads EAGVVQSPRYKIIEKKQPVAFWCNPISGHNTLYWYLQNLGQGPELLIRYENEEAVDDSQLPKDRFSAERLKGVDSTLKIQPAELGDSAVYLCASGLAGGADAFFGQGTRLTVV.